This T cell receptor beta chain was profiled in a study of a mutant IDH1 vaccine in newly diagnosed glioma. V lost 3 bases and J lost 0, with 3 bases in between. CDR1 and CDR2 (germline): MNHNS, SASEGT. This CDR3 region has 13 residues. Clones were read by immunoSEQ multiplex PCR, and TCRdb kept only the in-frame ones, dropping some. This table has over 50,000 clones, 75% to 90% appearing once. As regards this clone: Its antigen is not known.

Described time point: week 5, during vaccination. All doses held 300 ug of mutant IDH1 20-mer peptide, with topical imiquimod. This TCR was recovered from a middle-aged woman with glioma. This chain links TRBV6-1 with TRBJ1-5, with D unresolved. The starting material was PBMCs, obtained from a glioma patient whose treatment included an IDH1 peptide vaccine. The CDR3 sequence: CASSDSSNQPQHF. The CDR3 nucleotides read TGTGCCAGCAGTGACAGTAGCAATCAGCCCCAGCATTTT.